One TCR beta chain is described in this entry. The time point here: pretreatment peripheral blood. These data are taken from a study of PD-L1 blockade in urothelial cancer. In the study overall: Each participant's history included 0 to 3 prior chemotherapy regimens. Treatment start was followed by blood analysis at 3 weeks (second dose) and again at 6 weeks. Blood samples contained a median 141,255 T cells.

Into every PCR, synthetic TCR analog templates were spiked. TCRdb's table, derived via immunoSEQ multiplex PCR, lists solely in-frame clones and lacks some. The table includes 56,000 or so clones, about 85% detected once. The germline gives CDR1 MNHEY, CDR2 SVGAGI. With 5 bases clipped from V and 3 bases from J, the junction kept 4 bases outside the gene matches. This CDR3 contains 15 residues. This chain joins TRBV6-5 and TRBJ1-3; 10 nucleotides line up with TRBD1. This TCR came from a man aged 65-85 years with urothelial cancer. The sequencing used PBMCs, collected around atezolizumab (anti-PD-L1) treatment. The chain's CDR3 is CASSTGTGVGNTIYF. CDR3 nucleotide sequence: TGTGCCAGCAGTACCGGGACAGGGGTTGGAAACACCATATATTTT.